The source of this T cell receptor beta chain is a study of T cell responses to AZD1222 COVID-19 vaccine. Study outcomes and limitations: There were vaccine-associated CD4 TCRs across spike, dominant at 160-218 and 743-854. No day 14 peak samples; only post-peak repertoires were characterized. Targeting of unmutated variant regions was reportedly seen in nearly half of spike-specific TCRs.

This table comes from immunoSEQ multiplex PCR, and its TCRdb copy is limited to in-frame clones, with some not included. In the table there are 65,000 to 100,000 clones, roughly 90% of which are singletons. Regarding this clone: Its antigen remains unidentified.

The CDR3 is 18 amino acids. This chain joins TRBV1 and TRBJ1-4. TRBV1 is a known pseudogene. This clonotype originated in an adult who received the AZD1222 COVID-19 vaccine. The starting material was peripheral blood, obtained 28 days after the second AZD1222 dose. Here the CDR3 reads CTSSQDWRGSLTNEKLFF. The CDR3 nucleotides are TGCACCAGCAGCCAAGATTGGAGAGGGAGTCTTACTAATGAAAAACTGTTTTTT.